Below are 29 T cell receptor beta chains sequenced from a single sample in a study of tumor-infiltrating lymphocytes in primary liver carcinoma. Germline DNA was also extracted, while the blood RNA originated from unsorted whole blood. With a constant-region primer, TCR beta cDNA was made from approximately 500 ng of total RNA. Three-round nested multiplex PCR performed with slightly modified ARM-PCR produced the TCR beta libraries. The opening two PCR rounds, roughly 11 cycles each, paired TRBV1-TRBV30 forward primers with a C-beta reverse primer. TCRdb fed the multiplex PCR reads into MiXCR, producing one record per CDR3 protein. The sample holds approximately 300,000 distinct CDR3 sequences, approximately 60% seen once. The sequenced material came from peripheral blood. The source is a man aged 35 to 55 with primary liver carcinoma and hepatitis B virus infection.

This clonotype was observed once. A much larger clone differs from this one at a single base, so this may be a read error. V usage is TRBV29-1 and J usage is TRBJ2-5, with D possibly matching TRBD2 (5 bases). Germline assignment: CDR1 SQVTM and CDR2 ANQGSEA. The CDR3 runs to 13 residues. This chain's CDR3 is CRVASGGLETQYF. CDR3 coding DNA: TGCAGGGTTGCCAGCGGCGGTTTGGAGACCCAGTACTTC.

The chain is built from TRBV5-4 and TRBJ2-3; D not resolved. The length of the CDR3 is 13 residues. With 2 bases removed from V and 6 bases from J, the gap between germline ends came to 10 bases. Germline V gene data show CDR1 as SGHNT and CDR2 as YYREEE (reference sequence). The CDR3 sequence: CASSFWAEDTQYF. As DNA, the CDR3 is TGTGCCAGCAGCTTCTGGGCGGAGGATACGCAGTATTTT. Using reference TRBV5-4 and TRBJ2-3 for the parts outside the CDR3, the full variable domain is ETGVTQSPTHLIKTRGQQVTLRCSSQSGHNTVSWYQQALGQGPQFIFQYYREEENGRGNFPPRFSGLQFPNYSSELNVNALELDDSALYLCASSFWAEDTQYFGPGTRLTVL.

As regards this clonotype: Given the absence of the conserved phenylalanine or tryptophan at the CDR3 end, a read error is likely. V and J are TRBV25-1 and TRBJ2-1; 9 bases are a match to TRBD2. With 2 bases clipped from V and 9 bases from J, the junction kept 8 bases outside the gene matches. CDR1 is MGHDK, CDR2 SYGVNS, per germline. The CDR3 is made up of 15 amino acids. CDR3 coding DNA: TGTGCCAGCAGTGAAATACTGGCGGGAGGGCGTGAGCAGTTCTTA. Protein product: CASSEILAGGREQFL.

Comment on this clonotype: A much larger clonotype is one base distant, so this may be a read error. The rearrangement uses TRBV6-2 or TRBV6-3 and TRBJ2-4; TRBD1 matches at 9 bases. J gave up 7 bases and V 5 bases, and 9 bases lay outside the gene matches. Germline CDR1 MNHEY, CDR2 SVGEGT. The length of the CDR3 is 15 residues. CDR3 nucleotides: TGTGCCAGCAGTCCGACCGGGACAGGGATGAACATTCAGTACTTC. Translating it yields CASSPTGTGMNIQYF.

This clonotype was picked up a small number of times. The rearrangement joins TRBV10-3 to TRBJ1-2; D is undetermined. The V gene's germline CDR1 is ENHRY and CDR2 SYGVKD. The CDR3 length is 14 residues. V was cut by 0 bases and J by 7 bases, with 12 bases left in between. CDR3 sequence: CAISESTGKAGYTF. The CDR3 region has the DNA TGTGCCATCAGTGAGTCGACGGGTAAGGCTGGCTACACCTTC.

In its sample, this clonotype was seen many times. The CDR3 spells CASSLGGRDSYNEQFF. In nucleotides, the CDR3 is TGTGCCAGCAGCTTAGGGGGGCGGGATTCCTACAATGAGCAGTTCTTC. This sequence joins TRBV11-2 and TRBJ2-1, with D possibly being TRBD1 or TRBD2 (6 bases each). The CDR3 sequence is 16 residues long. Germline V CDR1 and CDR2: SGHAT, FQNNGV. V lost 1 base and J lost 1, with 11 bases in between. Using reference TRBV11-2 and TRBJ2-1 for the parts outside the CDR3, the full variable domain is EAGVAQSPRYKIIEKRQSVAFWCNPISGHATLYWYQQILGQGPKLLIQFQNNGVVDDSQLPKDRFSAERLKGVDSTLKIQPAKLEDSAVYLCASSLGGRDSYNEQFFGPGTRLTVL.

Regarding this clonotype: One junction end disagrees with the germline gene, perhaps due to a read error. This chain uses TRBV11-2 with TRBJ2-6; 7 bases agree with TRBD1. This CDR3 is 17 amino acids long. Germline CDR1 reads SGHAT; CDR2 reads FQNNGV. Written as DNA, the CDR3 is TGTGCCAGCAGCTTGGAGGTACAGGGGTTTGGGGCCAACGTCCTGACCTTC. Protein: CASSLEVQGFGANVLTF.

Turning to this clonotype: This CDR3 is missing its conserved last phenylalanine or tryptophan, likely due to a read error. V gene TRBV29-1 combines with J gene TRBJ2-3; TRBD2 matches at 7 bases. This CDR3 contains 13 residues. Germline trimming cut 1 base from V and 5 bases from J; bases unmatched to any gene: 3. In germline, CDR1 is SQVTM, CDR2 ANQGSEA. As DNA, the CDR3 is TGCAGCGTTGAAGCTAGCGGTGTAGATACGCAGTATTAT. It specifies CSVEASGVDTQYY.

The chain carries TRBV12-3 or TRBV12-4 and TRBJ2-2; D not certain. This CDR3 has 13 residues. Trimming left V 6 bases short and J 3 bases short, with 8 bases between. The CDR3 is CASRPGHTGELFF. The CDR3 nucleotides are TGTGCCAGCAGACCCGGGCACACCGGGGAGCTGTTTTTT.

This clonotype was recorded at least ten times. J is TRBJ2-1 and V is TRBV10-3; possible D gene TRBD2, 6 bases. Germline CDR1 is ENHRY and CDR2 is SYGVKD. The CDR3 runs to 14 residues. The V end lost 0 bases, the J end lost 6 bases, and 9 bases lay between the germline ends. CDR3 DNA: TGTGCCATCAGTGAGTCCCGGGGAGGCAATGAGCAGTTCTTC. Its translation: CAISESRGGNEQFF.

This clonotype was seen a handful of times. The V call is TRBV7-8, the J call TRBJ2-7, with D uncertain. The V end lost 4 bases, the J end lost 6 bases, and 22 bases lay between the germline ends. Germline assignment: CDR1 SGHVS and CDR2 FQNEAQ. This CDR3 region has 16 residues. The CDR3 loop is CASSSGPPSLGFEQYF. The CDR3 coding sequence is TGTGCCAGCAGCTCAGGACCCCCCTCGTTGGGTTTCGAGCAGTACTTC.

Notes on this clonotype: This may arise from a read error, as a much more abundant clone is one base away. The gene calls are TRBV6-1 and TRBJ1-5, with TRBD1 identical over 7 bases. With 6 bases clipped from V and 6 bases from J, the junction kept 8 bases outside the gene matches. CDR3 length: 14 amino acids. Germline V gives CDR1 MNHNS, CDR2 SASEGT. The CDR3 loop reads CASSMTGMGQPQHF. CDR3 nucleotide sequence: TGTGCCAGCAGCATGACAGGGATGGGTCAGCCCCAGCATTTT.

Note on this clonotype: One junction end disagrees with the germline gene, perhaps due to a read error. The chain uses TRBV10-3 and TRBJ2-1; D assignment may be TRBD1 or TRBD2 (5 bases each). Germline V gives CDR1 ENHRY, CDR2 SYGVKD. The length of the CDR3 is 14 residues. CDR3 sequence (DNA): TGTGCCATCAATGAGGGGTTGGAATACAATGAGCAGTTCTTC. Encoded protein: CAINEGLEYNEQFF.

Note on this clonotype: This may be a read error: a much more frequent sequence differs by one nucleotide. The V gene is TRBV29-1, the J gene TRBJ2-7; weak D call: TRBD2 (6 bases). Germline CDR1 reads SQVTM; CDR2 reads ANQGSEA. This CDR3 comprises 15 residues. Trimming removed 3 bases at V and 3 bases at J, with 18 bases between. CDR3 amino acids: CSVEITSWTLYEQYF. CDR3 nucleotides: TGCAGCGTTGAGATAACTAGCTGGACCCTCTACGAGCAGTACTTC.

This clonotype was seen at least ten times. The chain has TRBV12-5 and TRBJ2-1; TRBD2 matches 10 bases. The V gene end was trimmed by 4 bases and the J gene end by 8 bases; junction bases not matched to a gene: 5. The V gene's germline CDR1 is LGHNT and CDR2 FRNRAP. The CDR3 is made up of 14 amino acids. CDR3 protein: CASGSSGRVYEQFF. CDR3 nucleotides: TGTGCTAGTGGTTCAAGCGGGAGGGTCTATGAGCAGTTCTTC.

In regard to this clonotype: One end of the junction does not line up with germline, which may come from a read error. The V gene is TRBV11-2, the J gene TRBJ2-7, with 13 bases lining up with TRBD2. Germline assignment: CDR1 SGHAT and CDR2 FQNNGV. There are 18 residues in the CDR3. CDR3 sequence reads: CASSSLGLAGVPSYEKYF. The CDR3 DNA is TGTGCCAGTAGCTCTCTAGGACTAGCGGGAGTCCCCTCCTACGAGAAGTACTTC.

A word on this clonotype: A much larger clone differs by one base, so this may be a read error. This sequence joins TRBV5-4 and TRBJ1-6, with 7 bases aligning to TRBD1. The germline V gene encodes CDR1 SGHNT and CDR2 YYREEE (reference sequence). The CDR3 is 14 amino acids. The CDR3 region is CANSTQGLNSPLHF. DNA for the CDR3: TGTGCCAACAGCACACAGGGGTTAAATTCACCCCTCCACTTT.

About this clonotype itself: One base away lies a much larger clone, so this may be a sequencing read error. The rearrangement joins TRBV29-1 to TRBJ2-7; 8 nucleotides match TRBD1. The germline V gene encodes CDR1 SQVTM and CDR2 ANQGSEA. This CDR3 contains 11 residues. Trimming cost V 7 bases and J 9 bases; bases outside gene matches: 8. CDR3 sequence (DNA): TGCAGCGCCTGGACAGGGTTAGTGCAGTACTTC. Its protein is CSAWTGLVQYF.

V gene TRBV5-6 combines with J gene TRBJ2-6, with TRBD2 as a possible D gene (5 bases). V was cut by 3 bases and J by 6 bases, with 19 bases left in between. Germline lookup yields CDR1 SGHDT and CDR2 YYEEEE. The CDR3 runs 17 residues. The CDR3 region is CASSSYGELPQANVLTF. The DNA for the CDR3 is TGTGCCAGCAGCTCTTACGGGGAGCTCCCGCAGGCCAACGTCCTGACTTTC.

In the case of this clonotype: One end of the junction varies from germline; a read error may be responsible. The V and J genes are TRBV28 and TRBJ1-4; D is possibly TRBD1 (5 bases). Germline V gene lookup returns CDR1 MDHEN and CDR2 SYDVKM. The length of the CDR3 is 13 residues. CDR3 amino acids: CASKGRSNEKLSF. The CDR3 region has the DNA TGTGCCAGCAAGGGACGGAGTAATGAAAAACTGTCTTTT.

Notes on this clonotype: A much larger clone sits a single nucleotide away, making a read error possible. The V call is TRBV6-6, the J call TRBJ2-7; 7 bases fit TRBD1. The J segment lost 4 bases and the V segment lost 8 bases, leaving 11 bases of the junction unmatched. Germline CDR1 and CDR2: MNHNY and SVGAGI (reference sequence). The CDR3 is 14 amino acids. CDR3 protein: CASANPQGNYEQYF. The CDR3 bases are TGTGCCAGCGCCAACCCACAGGGGAATTACGAGCAGTACTTC.

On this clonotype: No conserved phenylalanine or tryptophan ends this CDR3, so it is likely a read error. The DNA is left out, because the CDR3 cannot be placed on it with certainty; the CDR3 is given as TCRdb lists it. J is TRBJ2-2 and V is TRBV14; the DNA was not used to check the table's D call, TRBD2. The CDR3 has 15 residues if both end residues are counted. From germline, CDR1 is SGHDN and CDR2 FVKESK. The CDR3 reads CASSPWEVNTGELFS.

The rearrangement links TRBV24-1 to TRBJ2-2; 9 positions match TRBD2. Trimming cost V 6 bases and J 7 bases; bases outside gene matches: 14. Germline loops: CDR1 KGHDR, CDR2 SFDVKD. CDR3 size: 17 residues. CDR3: CATSSSGRRITNGELFF. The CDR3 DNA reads TGTGCCACCAGTAGCAGCGGGAGGAGGATAACGAACGGGGAGCTGTTTTTT.

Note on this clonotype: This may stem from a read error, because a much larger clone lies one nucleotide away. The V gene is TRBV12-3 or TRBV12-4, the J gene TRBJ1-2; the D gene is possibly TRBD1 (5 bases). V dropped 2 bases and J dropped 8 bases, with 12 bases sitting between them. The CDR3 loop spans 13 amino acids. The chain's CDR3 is CASSLIGGDGYTF. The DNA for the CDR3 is TGTGCCAGCAGTTTAATCGGGGGGGACGGCTACACCTTC.

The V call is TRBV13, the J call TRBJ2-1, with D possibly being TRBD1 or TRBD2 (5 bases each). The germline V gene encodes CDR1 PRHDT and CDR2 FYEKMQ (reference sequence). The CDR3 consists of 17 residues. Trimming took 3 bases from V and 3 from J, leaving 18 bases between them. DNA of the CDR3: TGTGCCAGCAGCTTTAGAACCGGGACGGGAAACTACAATGAGCAGTTCTTC. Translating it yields CASSFRTGTGNYNEQFF.

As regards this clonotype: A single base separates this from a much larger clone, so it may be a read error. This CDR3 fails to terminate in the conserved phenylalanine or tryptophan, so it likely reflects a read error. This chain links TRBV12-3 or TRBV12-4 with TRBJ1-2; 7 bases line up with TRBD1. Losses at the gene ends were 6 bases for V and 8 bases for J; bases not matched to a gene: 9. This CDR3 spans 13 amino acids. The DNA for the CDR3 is TGTGCCAGCAGCCCCACAGGGGTGGGCGGCTACACCTCC. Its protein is CASSPTGVGGYTS.

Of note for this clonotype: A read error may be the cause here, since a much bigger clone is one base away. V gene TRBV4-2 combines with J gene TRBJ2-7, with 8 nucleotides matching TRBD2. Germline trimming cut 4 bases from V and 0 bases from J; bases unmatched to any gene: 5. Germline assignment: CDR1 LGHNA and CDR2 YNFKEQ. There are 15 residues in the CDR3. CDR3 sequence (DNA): TGTGCCAGCAGCCGTCTAGCGGGCTGCTCCTACGAGCAGTACTTC. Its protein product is CASSRLAGCSYEQYF.

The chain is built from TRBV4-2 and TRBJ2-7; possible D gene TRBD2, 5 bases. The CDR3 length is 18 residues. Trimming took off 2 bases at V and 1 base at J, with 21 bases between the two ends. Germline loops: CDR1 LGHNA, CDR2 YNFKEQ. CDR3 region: CASSQRASRTGLSYEQYF. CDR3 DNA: TGTGCCAGCAGCCAAAGGGCTAGCAGGACTGGGTTATCCTACGAGCAGTACTTC.

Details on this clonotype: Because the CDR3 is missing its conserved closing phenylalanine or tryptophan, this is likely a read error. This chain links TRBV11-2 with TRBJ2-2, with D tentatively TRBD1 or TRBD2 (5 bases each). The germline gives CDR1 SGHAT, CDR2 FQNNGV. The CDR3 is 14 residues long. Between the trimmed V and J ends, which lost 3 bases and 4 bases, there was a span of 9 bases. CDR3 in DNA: TGTGCCAGCAGCTTTGGGGGAACCACCGGGGAGCTGTTTTCT. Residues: CASSFGGTTGELFS.